Given below is one T cell receptor beta chain in context. The antigen it recognizes is unknown. No base-level quality is on record; no much larger clone is a single base apart. The sample belongs to a study of T-cell reconstitution after alpha-beta-depleted transplantation in children (TCRdb year 2016). Broadly, across the study: Using TCR repertoire profiling, the study quantitatively followed how T-cell immune reconstitution unfolded in children after TCRalphabeta/CD19-depleted allogeneic hematopoietic cell transplantation.

The library was prepared using PCR. Instrument used: Illumina HiSeq 2500. TCR libraries were prepared with molecular barcoding, using unique molecular identifiers to normalize TCRbeta repertoire quantification. TCRdb trimmed the raw reads at Q25, called clones with MiXCR and kept productive beta chains. Each CDR3 protein gets just one entry, which takes the most common genes and DNA from the rows behind it. The sample includes around 380,000 distinct CDR3 sequences, with roughly a tenth observed a single time. Roughly 5.1% of the sample is taken by the ten largest. From cysteine to phenylalanine, the CDR3 is 18 amino acids long. Here the CDR3 DNA is all that survives: 54 bases in frame from base 1. For CDR1 and CDR2, the germline V gene (reference sequence) lists LGHDT and YNNKEL. The V end gives up 10 bases and the J end 0 bases, leaving 18 bases in the junction not matched to a gene.

This clonotype originated in a human donor who donated a stem cell graft to a child with acute myeloid leukemia. The material was PBMCs from the stem cell graft donor, obtained from the stem cell graft. The chain is made from TRBV3-1 and TRBJ1-1; the junction holds 9 bases that match TRBD1. The sequenced DNA: TGTGCCATCTGTTTAGTTCTTGGACAGGGGCTCATGAACACTGAAGCTTTCTTT. Its product reads: CAICLVLGQGLMNTEAFF.